This T cell receptor beta chain was recovered during a study of T-cell reconstitution after alpha-beta-depleted transplantation in children. The V gene end was trimmed by 5 bases and the J gene end by 6 bases; junction bases not matched to a gene: 11. Germline V gene lookup returns CDR1 SGHVS and CDR2 FQNEAQ. The CDR3 consists of 16 residues. Unique molecular identifiers tagged the TCRbeta library. TCRdb reprocessed the PCR reads via MiXCR and lists one record per CDR3 protein. The sample has a few hundred thousand distinct CDR3 sequences, approximately 10% seen once; the top ten hold about 25%. This clonotype was observed many times.

This chain uses TRBV7-8 with TRBJ2-5; 11 bases line up with TRBD2. The TCR originated in a male patient between 2 and 10 years old who had a stem cell transplant for chronic granulomatous disease, so the T cells may come from the graft donor. Sequencing was performed on peripheral blood, taken 180 days after TCRalphabeta/CD19-depleted stem cell transplant. CDR3 sequence reads: CASSLQLAGARKTQYF. The CDR3 nucleotides read TGTGCCAGCAGCCTCCAACTAGCGGGGGCGAGGAAGACCCAGTACTTC.